A selection of T cell receptor beta chains follows, all from one sample in a study of human T cells and chemical hapten exposure. A single record per CDR3 protein comes from TCRdb applying MiXCR to the RACE reads. This sample has approximately 57,000 distinct CDR3 sequences, with more than 8% found just once. Sequencing used whole blood, obtained in connection with sensitization to the hapten diphenylcyclopropenone (DPC). The receptors come from a man aged 35 to 55 with alopecia areata. Some clones in this sample may be carry-over from other donors' samples. The CDR3 runs from the conserved cysteine through the conserved F or W. Fields, in order: D gene, clone size, V gene, J gene, CDR3 protein, CDR3 DNA. A D gene is named only where the DNA matches it firmly. Clone size is stated in some rows and not others, as once, few, many or a class when expanded.

d_call: NA; clone_size: NA; v_call: TRBV28; j_call: TRBJ2-7; cdr3_aa: CASSPVDRYEQYF; cdr3_nt: TGTGCCAGCAGTCCCGTCGACAGGTACGAGCAGTACTTC
d_call: NA; clone_size: few; v_call: TRBV28; j_call: TRBJ2-7; cdr3_aa: CASTPSQSYEQYF; cdr3_nt: TGTGCCAGCACTCCTTCACAGTCCTACGAGCAGTACTTC
d_call: NA; clone_size: few; v_call: TRBV28; j_call: TRBJ2-7; cdr3_aa: CASSLQTYEQYF; cdr3_nt: TGTGCCAGCAGTTTGCAGACCTACGAGCAGTACTTC
d_call: TRBD1; clone_size: many; v_call: TRBV6-2/TRBV6-3; j_call: TRBJ2-2; cdr3_aa: CASRPTGAHTGELFF; cdr3_nt: TGTGCCAGCAGGCCGACAGGGGCGCACACCGGGGAGCTGTTTTTT
d_call: NA; clone_size: many; v_call: TRBV6-5; j_call: TRBJ2-7; cdr3_aa: CASRLTRRDEQYF; cdr3_nt: TGTGCCAGCAGGCTGACTAGAAGAGACGAGCAGTACTTC
d_call: NA; clone_size: few; v_call: TRBV5-1; j_call: TRBJ2-7; cdr3_aa: CASRPTGSSYEQYF; cdr3_nt: TGCGCCAGCAGGCCGACAGGAAGCTCCTACGAGCAGTACTTC
d_call: NA; clone_size: few; v_call: TRBV5-1; j_call: TRBJ1-2; cdr3_aa: CASSLDVGWSYGYTF; cdr3_nt: TGCGCCAGCAGCTTGGATGTTGGCTGGTCCTATGGCTACACCTTC
d_call: NA; clone_size: few; v_call: TRBV28; j_call: TRBJ1-6; cdr3_aa: CASIQGVRGSPLHF; cdr3_nt: TGTGCCAGTATACAAGGGGTCCGGGGGTCACCCCTCCACTTT
d_call: TRBD2; clone_size: many; v_call: TRBV5-6; j_call: TRBJ2-1; cdr3_aa: CASSLTSGTGHEQFF; cdr3_nt: TGTGCCAGCAGCCTCACTAGCGGGACCGGACATGAGCAGTTCTTC
d_call: NA; clone_size: few; v_call: TRBV20-1; j_call: TRBJ2-1; cdr3_aa: CSAPRGGSYNEQFF; cdr3_nt: TGCAGTGCTCCTAGGGGGGGATCCTACAATGAGCAGTTCTTC
d_call: TRBD1; clone_size: many; v_call: TRBV9; j_call: TRBJ2-1; cdr3_aa: CASSVGQGFGHEQFF; cdr3_nt: TGTGCCAGCAGCGTCGGACAGGGGTTTGGGCATGAGCAGTTCTTC
d_call: NA; clone_size: many; v_call: TRBV5-1; j_call: TRBJ2-7; cdr3_aa: CASRKVAANYEQYF; cdr3_nt: TGCGCCAGCAGGAAGGTGGCAGCTAACTACGAGCAGTACTTC